Sequencing of this T cell receptor beta chain was carried out in a study of T cells in Graves' hyperthyroidism and ophthalmopathy. TCR beta CDR3 region amplification was performed from RNA transcripts. In the first-round RT-PCR of the TCR CDR3, the HTBI primer set was used. Each CDR3 protein gets one entry after TCRdb re-called the multiplex PCR reads with MiXCR. This sample yields 650,000 to 850,000 distinct CDR3 sequences, of which roughly 20% are seen a single time; 16% belongs to the top ten. Germline-derived CDR1 and CDR2 are SGDLS and YYNGEE. The CDR3 consists of 15 residues. The ends were cut back, 0 bases at V and 0 bases at J, with 6 bases in the middle.

The source is a woman aged 45-65 years with Graves' hyperthyroidism that later progressed to Graves' ophthalmopathy. The sequencing sample was made of blood. This chain links TRBV9 with TRBJ2-2, with no clear D. The CDR3 DNA follows: TGTGCCAGCAGCGTAGACGGGTCGAACACCGGGGAGCTGTTTTTT. Protein: CASSVDGSNTGELFF.